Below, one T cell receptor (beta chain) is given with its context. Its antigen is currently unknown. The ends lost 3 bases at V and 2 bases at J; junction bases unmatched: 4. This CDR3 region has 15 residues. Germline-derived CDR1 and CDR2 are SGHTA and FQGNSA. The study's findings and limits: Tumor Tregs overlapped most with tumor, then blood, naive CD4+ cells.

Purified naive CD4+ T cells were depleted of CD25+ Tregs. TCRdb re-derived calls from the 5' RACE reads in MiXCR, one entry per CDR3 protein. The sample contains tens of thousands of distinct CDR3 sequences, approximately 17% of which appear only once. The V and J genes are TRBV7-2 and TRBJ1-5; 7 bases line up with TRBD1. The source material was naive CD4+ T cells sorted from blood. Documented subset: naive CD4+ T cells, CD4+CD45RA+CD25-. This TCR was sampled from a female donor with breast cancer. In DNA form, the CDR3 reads TGTGCCAGCAGCTTTAGACAGGGAGGCAATCAGCCCCAGCATTTT. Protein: CASSFRQGGNQPQHF.